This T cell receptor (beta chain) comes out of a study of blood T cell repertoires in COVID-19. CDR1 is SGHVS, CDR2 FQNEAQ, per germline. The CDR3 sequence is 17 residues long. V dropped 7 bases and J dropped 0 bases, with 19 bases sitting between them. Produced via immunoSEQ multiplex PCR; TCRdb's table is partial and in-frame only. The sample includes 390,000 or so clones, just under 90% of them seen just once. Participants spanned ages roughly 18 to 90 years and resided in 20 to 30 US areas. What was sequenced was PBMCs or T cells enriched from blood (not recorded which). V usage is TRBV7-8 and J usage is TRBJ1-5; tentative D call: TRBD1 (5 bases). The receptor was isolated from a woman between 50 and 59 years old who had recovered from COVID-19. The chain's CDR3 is CASTPLGALYSNQPQHF. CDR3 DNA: TGTGCCAGCACCCCGCTAGGGGCCTTGTATAGCAATCAGCCCCAGCATTTT.